Below, 32 T cell receptor beta chains from the same sample are listed, as sequenced in a study of blood T cell repertoires in COVID-19. TCRdb's copy holds only in-frame clones and misses some; the assay was immunoSEQ multiplex PCR. This table holds 200,000 to 250,000 clones, 65% to 85% found once. Sequenced material: PBMCs or T cells enriched from blood (not recorded which). These receptors were obtained from a woman aged 55-70 years who had recovered from COVID-19.

The chain carries TRBV7-2 and TRBJ1-1; unclear D gene. Germline V gives CDR1 SGHTA, CDR2 FQGNSA. V lost 5 bases to trimming and J lost 5 bases, with 9 bases between them. The CDR3 contains 12 residues. The CDR3 is CASSPRKTEAFF. DNA of the CDR3: TGTGCCAGCAGCCCCAGGAAGACTGAAGCTTTCTTT.

The rearrangement links TRBV28 to TRBJ1-6, with D possibly being TRBD1 (6 bases). V was trimmed by 3 bases and J by 6 bases, leaving 18 bases between them. Germline V gene lookup returns CDR1 MDHEN and CDR2 SYDVKM. The CDR3 contains 17 residues. The chain's CDR3 is CASSLSLGGLANSPLHF. In nucleotides, the CDR3 is TGTGCCAGCAGTTTGTCCCTTGGGGGCCTCGCTAATTCACCCCTCCACTTT.

This chain uses TRBV20-1 with TRBJ2-1, with TRBD2 identical over 10 bases. There are 16 residues in the CDR3. V was clipped by 3 bases and J by 3 bases; unmatched bases: 8. The germline CDR1 and CDR2 sequences are DFQATT and SNEGSKA (reference sequence). CDR3: CSASMASGGHYNEQFF. The CDR3, as DNA: TGCAGTGCTAGTATGGCTAGCGGGGGACACTACAATGAGCAGTTCTTC.

The chain couples TRBV18 to TRBJ1-1; 7 nucleotides line up with TRBD1. In germline, CDR1 is KGHSH, CDR2 LQKENI. J lost 0 bases, V lost 6 bases, and 13 bases had no gene match. The CDR3 contains 17 residues. This CDR3 reads CASSEDRRWGMNTEAFF. The DNA for the CDR3 is TGTGCCAGCTCGGAGGACAGGCGGTGGGGTATGAACACTGAAGCTTTCTTT.

In DNA form, the CDR3 reads TGTGCCAGCAGCCAAGATTTGCCTAGCGGGGGGGATGAGCAGTTCTTC. It specifies CASSQDLPSGGDEQFF. The rearrangement uses TRBV4-2 and TRBJ2-1; 12 nucleotides agree with TRBD2. This CDR3 is 16 amino acids long. The V and J ends lost 0 bases and 8 bases, in that order; junction bases with no gene match: 5. Germline CDR1 reads LGHNA; CDR2 reads YNFKEQ.

This chain joins TRBV7-2 and TRBJ2-3; the D gene is possibly TRBD1 (8 bases). CDR1 SGHTA and CDR2 FQGNSA come from the germline V gene. The CDR3 extends over 15 amino acids. V gave up 6 bases and J gave up 4 bases, with 17 bases separating them. This CDR3 reads CASSEVTGGADTQYF. The CDR3 bases are TGTGCCAGCAGTGAGGTCACAGGGGGGGCAGATACGCAGTATTTT.

The V and J genes are TRBV6-1 and TRBJ2-5; TRBD1 is a possible D gene (6 bases). The CDR3 has 16 amino acids. V was cut by 4 bases and J by 4 bases, with 19 bases left in between. In germline, CDR1 is MNHNS, CDR2 SASEGT. The CDR3 DNA is TGTGCCAGCAGTGTCGGGACACCCCGGGCTGGAGAGACCCAGTACTTC. Translation: CASSVGTPRAGETQYF.

The chain joins TRBV7-3 to TRBJ2-1; TRBD2 matches at 12 bases. V lost 6 bases, J lost 7 bases, and 10 bases stayed unmatched. The length of the CDR3 is 16 residues. CDR1 is SGHTA, CDR2 FQGTGA, per germline. As DNA, the CDR3 is TGTGCCAGCAGTCAATCTAGCGGGGGGGCATGGAATGAGCAGTTCTTC. Translating it yields CASSQSSGGAWNEQFF.

V and J are TRBV3-1 (or the pseudogene TRBV3-2) and TRBJ2-2, with a possible D match to TRBD1 (6 bases). This CDR3 region has 15 residues. Germline V gene lookup returns CDR1 LGHDT and CDR2 YNNKEL (reference sequence). Trimming shortened V by 4 bases and J by 3 bases, and 12 bases separated the two germline ends. CDR3 DNA sequence: TGTGCCAGCAGCCCTACAGACAGGCACACCGGGGAGCTGTTTTTT. It specifies CASSPTDRHTGELFF.

The V gene is TRBV9, the J gene TRBJ2-5; no clear D gene. The CDR3 totals 13 residues. Trimming took 4 bases from V and 3 from J, leaving 10 bases between them. Germline-derived CDR1 and CDR2 are SGDLS and YYNGEE. Here the CDR3 reads CASSRRLEETQYF. CDR3 DNA: TGTGCCAGCAGCCGCCGGCTAGAAGAGACCCAGTACTTC.

The chain combines TRBV7-9 with TRBJ1-1; D ambiguous. CDR1 is SEHNR, CDR2 FQNEAQ, per germline (reference sequence). V lost 4 bases and J 5 bases, leaving 14 bases between the germline ends. The CDR3 sequence is 14 residues long. CDR3 in DNA: TGTGCCAGCAGCTATTTCGAACGGCGGACTGAAGCTTTCTTT. Translating gives CASSYFERRTEAFF.

This rearrangement joins TRBV7-9 to TRBJ1-3; 11 bases are a match to TRBD1. V was pared by 5 bases and J by 4 bases, with 7 bases of the junction left unmatched. Germline V gives CDR1 SEHNR, CDR2 FQNEAQ (reference sequence). The CDR3 runs to 16 residues. CDR3 sequence (DNA): TGTGCCAGCAGCCCTGGACAGGGGGCCTCGGGAAACACCATATATTTT. It yields the protein CASSPGQGASGNTIYF.

The chain couples TRBV9 to TRBJ1-1; 7 positions match TRBD1. The J segment lost 6 bases and the V segment lost 4 bases, leaving 12 bases of the junction unmatched. The CDR3 consists of 15 residues. Germline V gene sequence: CDR1 SGDLS, CDR2 YYNGEE. In DNA, the CDR3 is TGTGCCAGCAGCCGCGTGATAGGGGGCGTACCTGAAGCTTTCTTT. Translating it yields CASSRVIGGVPEAFF.

A word on this clone: The sample holds other DNA sequences that translate to the same CDR3. This chain uses TRBV29-1 with TRBJ2-2; TRBD1 matches at 8 bases. The CDR3 loop spans 14 amino acids. Germline V gene sequence: CDR1 SQVTM, CDR2 ANQGSEA. V shed 4 bases and J 2 bases; nucleotides not matched to a gene: 3. The CDR3 here is CSVGQGANTGELFF. CDR3 nucleotide sequence: TGCAGCGTTGGTCAGGGGGCTAACACCGGGGAGCTGTTTTTT.

This sequence joins TRBV29-1 and TRBJ1-4; TRBD1 matches 7 bases. Germline CDR1 and CDR2: SQVTM and ANQGSEA. V shed 4 bases and J 5 bases; nucleotides not matched to a gene: 13. The CDR3 covers 16 residues. The CDR3: CSVGSGGWSGNEKLFF. In DNA, the CDR3 is TGCAGCGTTGGGTCAGGGGGTTGGTCGGGGAATGAAAAACTGTTTTTT.

The chain employs TRBV11-3 and TRBJ2-5; a possible D gene is TRBD2 (5 bases). The CDR3 consists of 16 residues. V was trimmed by 0 bases and J by 5 bases, leaving 16 bases between them. Germline V gene data show CDR1 as SGHNT and CDR2 as YENEEA. The CDR3 sequence is CASSLEGDPGWETQYF. The CDR3 coding sequence is TGTGCCAGCAGCTTAGAGGGCGACCCGGGGTGGGAGACCCAGTACTTC.

The chain combines TRBV5-1 with TRBJ1-5; no firm D call. The germline V gene has CDR1 SGHRS and CDR2 YFSETQ. Between the trimmed V and J ends, which lost 0 bases and 6 bases, there was a span of 13 bases. This CDR3 is built from 15 residues. Written as DNA, the CDR3 is TGCGCCAGCAGCTTGGACCCAGGCGACGTTCAGCCCCAGCATTTT. Protein product: CASSLDPGDVQPQHF.

This sequence joins TRBV6-5 and TRBJ2-3; D gene uncertain. Between the trimmed V and J ends, which lost 4 bases and 3 bases, there was a span of 5 bases. In germline, CDR1 is MNHEY, CDR2 SVGAGI. The CDR3 has 12 residues. The CDR3 spells CASSSLTDTQYF. The CDR3 DNA reads as TGTGCCAGCAGTTCCCTGACAGATACGCAGTATTTT.

This sequence joins TRBV2 and TRBJ2-5, with 10 bases that match TRBD2. This CDR3 comprises 14 residues. The V gene's germline CDR1 is SNHLY and CDR2 FYNNEI. Unmatched junction bases numbered 2, after V lost 6 bases and J lost 1 base. DNA of the CDR3: TGTGCCAGCAGAGCGGGGGGGGCCCAAGAGACCCAGTACTTC. This codes for CASRAGGAQETQYF.

The table lists this clone with a count of one. This sequence joins TRBV2 and TRBJ2-3; 7 bases agree with TRBD2. V shed 11 bases, J shed 1 base, and the junction held 9 bases outside the gene matches. This CDR3 has 14 amino acids. In germline, CDR1 is SNHLY, CDR2 FYNNEI. CDR3 nucleotide sequence: TGTGCCTCCTCCCAGGGAGGGGGCACAGATACGCAGTATTTT. This sequence encodes CASSQGGGTDTQYF. The full variable domain, in which reference TRBV2 and TRBJ2-3 provide the parts outside the CDR3, is EPEVTQTPSHQVTQMGQEVILRCVPISNHLYFYWYRQILGQKVEFLVSFYNNEISEKSEIFDDQFSVERPDGSNFTLKIRSTKLEDSAMYFCASSQGGGTDTQYFGPGTRLTVL.

This chain connects TRBV7-6 to TRBJ1-5; 7 bases are shared with TRBD1. The V gene end was trimmed by 1 base and the J gene end by 2 bases; junction bases not matched to a gene: 5. Germline V gives CDR1 SGHVS, CDR2 FNYEAQ. The CDR3 is 16 residues long. CDR3 region: CASSLVVGTGNQPQHF. CDR3 sequence (DNA): TGTGCCAGCAGCTTAGTAGTTGGGACAGGCAATCAGCCCCAGCATTTT.

This clone was picked up a small number of times. V gene TRBV19 combines with J gene TRBJ1-2; D unclear. V lost 6 bases and J 6 bases, leaving 23 bases between the germline ends. The CDR3 has 16 residues. Germline V lookup: CDR1 LNHDA, CDR2 SQIVND (reference sequence). CDR3 in amino acids: CASSHPTWAVRDGYTF. The CDR3 coding sequence is TGTGCCAGTAGCCACCCCACTTGGGCGGTGCGGGATGGCTACACCTTC.

The chain recombines TRBV28 with TRBJ1-2; D is ambiguous. Per germline, CDR1 MDHEN and CDR2 SYDVKM. V dropped 2 bases and J dropped 4 bases, with 5 bases sitting between them. The CDR3 consists of 12 residues. CDR3 DNA: TGTGCCAGCAGTTTAGCGCTCTATGGCTACACCTTC. Translated, it gives CASSLALYGYTF.

The genes are TRBV28 and TRBJ1-2; possible D gene TRBD1, 5 bases. Germline-derived CDR1 and CDR2 are MDHEN and SYDVKM. The CDR3 is made up of 12 amino acids. V gave up 10 bases and J gave up 3 bases, with 12 bases separating them. Here the CDR3 DNA reads TGTGCCACCACCGGGGGGGACTATGGCTACACCTTC. Translated, it gives CATTGGDYGYTF.

The V and J genes are TRBV27 and TRBJ2-5; 8 positions match TRBD1. Germline V gives CDR1 MNHEY, CDR2 SMNVEV (reference sequence). This CDR3 is 14 amino acids long. The J segment lost 5 bases and the V segment lost 5 bases, leaving 7 bases of the junction unmatched. The CDR3 region has the DNA TGTGCCAGCAGTCAGACAGGGGACTGGGAGACCCAGTACTTC. This encodes CASSQTGDWETQYF.

The rearrangement links TRBV15 to TRBJ2-3, with 12 bases lining up with TRBD2. V lost 6 bases to trimming and J lost 6 bases; unmatched junction nucleotides: 7. CDR1 LNHNV and CDR2 YYDKDF come from the germline V gene (reference sequence). This CDR3 region has 15 residues. CDR3 nucleotides: TGTGCCACCAGTAGACTAGCGGGAGCTGCCGATACGCAGTATTTT. The encoded protein is CATSRLAGAADTQYF.

This chain joins TRBV7-9 and TRBJ1-4, with no clear D. CDR1 is SEHNR and CDR2 is FQNEAQ in the germline V gene (reference sequence). Trimming removed 6 bases at V and 5 bases at J, with 13 bases between. This CDR3 comprises 14 residues. For the CDR3, the DNA is TGTGCCAGCAGGACACTAGTACAGAATGAAAAACTGTTTTTT. Its translation is CASRTLVQNEKLFF.

The V call is TRBV6-2 or TRBV6-3, the J call TRBJ2-2, with 12 bases aligning to TRBD2. This CDR3 contains 15 residues. The J segment lost 6 bases and the V segment lost 4 bases, leaving 3 bases of the junction unmatched. Germline CDR1 reads MNHEY; CDR2 reads SVGEGT. CDR3 region: CASSSTSGGPGELFF. The DNA for the CDR3 is TGTGCCAGCAGTTCGACTAGCGGGGGACCCGGGGAGCTGTTTTTT.

The rearrangement joins TRBV12-3 or TRBV12-4 to TRBJ2-2; unclear D gene. The CDR3 runs to 13 residues. V lost 5 bases, J lost 3 bases, and 7 bases lay in between. This chain's CDR3 is CASSTTYTGELFF. CDR3 in DNA: TGTGCCAGCAGTACAACCTACACCGGGGAGCTGTTTTTT.

This chain joins TRBV18 and TRBJ1-1; D perhaps matches TRBD1 (5 bases). Trimming took 5 bases from V and 1 from J, leaving 8 bases between them. The CDR3 spans 13 residues. Germline V gives CDR1 KGHSH, CDR2 LQKENI. Written as DNA, the CDR3 is TGTGCCAGCTCAGGGGGGTGGAACACTGAAGCTTTCTTT. This translates into CASSGGWNTEAFF.

The J gene is TRBJ2-6, the V gene TRBV2; D unclear. The CDR3 contains 15 residues. Germline CDR1 reads SNHLY; CDR2 reads FYNNEI. V lost 3 bases and J lost 2, with 8 bases in between. The CDR3 is CASSDSRAGANVLTF. DNA of the CDR3: TGTGCCAGCAGTGATAGCCGGGCTGGGGCCAACGTCCTGACTTTC.

The genes are TRBV19 and TRBJ1-2; 10 bases line up with TRBD1. The length of the CDR3 is 15 residues. With 7 bases clipped from V and 1 base from J, the junction kept 6 bases outside the gene matches. Germline CDR1 is LNHDA and CDR2 is SQIVND (reference sequence). The chain's CDR3 is CASTTGQGINYGYTF. The DNA for the CDR3 is TGTGCCAGTACCACGGGACAGGGGATTAACTATGGCTACACCTTC.